Sequencing of this T cell receptor beta chain was carried out in a study of blood T cells in healthy people across ages. It was with a sample-barcoded 5' primer and a J-beta primer mix that a second PCR of roughly 7 to 12 cycles was run. MiXCR was run by TCRdb on the 5' RACE reads, yielding one entry per CDR3 protein. Of 1.5 million to 2 million distinct CDR3 sequences in the sample, roughly 32% were seen once. Germline lookup yields CDR1 SGHTA and CDR2 FQGTGA. This CDR3 is built from 14 residues. V lost 3 bases, J lost 1 base, and 9 bases lay in between. The receptor was isolated from a woman aged 25 to 39 in good health. The chain joins TRBV7-3 to TRBJ1-1; D is uncertain. The sample comprised blood. CDR3 sequence (DNA): TGTGCCAGCAGCTTTGGACCGAGGAACACTGAAGCTTTCTTT. Translated, it gives CASSFGPRNTEAFF. Full variable domain (missing parts from reference TRBV7-3 and TRBJ1-1): GAGVSQTPSNKVTEKGKYVELRCDPISGHTALYWYRQSLGQGPEFLIYFQGTGAADDSGLPNDRFFAVRPEGSVSTLKIQRTERGDSAVYLCASSFGPRNTEAFFGQGTRLTVV.